This T cell receptor (beta chain) is from a study of tumor and adjacent non-tumor tissue in lung cancer. Whole-study findings and limits: Compared with tumor, normal lung showed significantly lower TCR diversity.

The template was RNA from unsorted bulk tissue. In its sample, this clonotype was seen many times. Antigen specificity is unknown. Three rounds of nested PCR, following a modified ARM-PCR protocol, produced the TCRbeta library. MiXCR was run by TCRdb on the multiplex PCR reads, yielding one entry per CDR3 protein. Found here are 70,000 to 90,000 distinct CDR3 sequences, around 74% of them singletons; the top ten hold approximately 12%. This CDR3 has 15 amino acids. V was cut by 0 bases and J by 0 bases, with 9 bases left in between. The germline gives CDR1 KGHSH, CDR2 LQKENI. The gene calls are TRBV18 and TRBJ2-7; the D gene is possibly TRBD1 (6 bases). The TCR sequence derives from a woman in her forties or fifties with non-small cell lung cancer. Sequenced input: lung tumor tissue. CDR3 residues: CASSPPDRSSYEQYF. Here the CDR3 DNA reads TGTGCCAGCTCACCACCGGACAGATCCTCCTACGAGCAGTACTTC.